This section outlines one T cell receptor beta chain sequence together with its context. The CDR3 spans 14 residues. V lost 10 bases and J lost 4; bases outside the gene matches: 6. Germline values: CDR1 LNHDA, CDR2 SQIVND (reference sequence). These data are taken from a study of blood T cell repertoires in COVID-19. Seattle patients were enrolled during active infection and followed longitudinally. Study processing details: Reference gene primer amplification gave estimated nucleated cell counts. Sequencing was performed with immunoSEQ multiplex PCR; in TCRdb, only in-frame clones are kept and a portion is missing. Clonal size and the V and J genes are those of that table, whereas D and trimming came from the DNA. The table has tens of thousands of clones, about 84% seen once.

The chain uses TRBV19 and TRBJ2-3, with 12 bases aligning to TRBD2. This sequence was found in a man aged 65-85 years with COVID-19, enrolled during active disease. The material sequenced was peripheral blood. The CDR3 bases are TGTGCCACCAAAGGACTAGCGGGACCAGATACGCAGTATTTT. It yields the protein CATKGLAGPDTQYF.